Each of the 11 T cell receptor beta chains below was sequenced from the same sample in a study of radiotherapy plus CTLA-4 blockade in lung cancer. The protocol was immunoSEQ multiplex PCR, while the TCRdb copy is restricted to in-frame clones and leaves out a portion. The sample lists 55,000 to 65,000 clones; approximately 79% were seen once. This sample comprised peripheral blood, obtained from a patient treated with radiotherapy plus ipilimumab. The receptors come from a human donor with non-small cell lung cancer who had a complete response to radiotherapy plus ipilimumab.

The chain has TRBV18 and TRBJ2-1; TRBD2 matches 7 bases. Losses at the gene ends were 5 bases for V and 8 bases for J; bases not matched to a gene: 18. The CDR3 has 17 residues. The germline CDR1 and CDR2 sequences are KGHSH and LQKENI. The CDR3 spells CASSTAPTVGGGDEQFF. CDR3 in DNA: TGTGCCAGCTCAACAGCCCCCACGGTGGGGGGGGGAGATGAGCAGTTCTTC.

This chain links TRBV5-5 with TRBJ2-7; tentatively, D is TRBD2 (5 bases). V was clipped by 5 bases and J by 0 bases, with 9 bases between them. CDR1 and CDR2 from the germline V gene are SGHKS and YYEKEE (reference sequence). CDR3 length: 13 amino acids. The CDR3 region is CASRSGFSYEQYF. The CDR3 region has the DNA TGTGCCAGCAGGAGCGGTTTCTCCTACGAGCAGTACTTC.

V and J are TRBV6-1 and TRBJ2-3; TRBD2 aligns across 7 bases. The CDR3 covers 13 residues. Germline V gene data show CDR1 as MNHNS and CDR2 as SASEGT. Losses at the gene ends were 7 bases for V and 0 bases for J; bases not matched to a gene: 1. The CDR3, as DNA: TGTGCCAGCACTAGCGGAAGCACAGATACGCAGTATTTT. Translating gives CASTSGSTDTQYF.

The DNA of the CDR3 is TGTGCCAGCAGTGTGGGCGGCGGGGTTACAGATACGCAGTATTTT. Its translation is CASSVGGGVTDTQYF. The chain carries TRBV6-5 and TRBJ2-3; D possibly corresponds to TRBD2 (6 bases). This CDR3 contains 15 residues. The germline V gene encodes CDR1 MNHEY and CDR2 SVGAGI. V was cut by 5 bases and J by 3 bases, with 15 bases left in between.

V is TRBV4-3 and J is TRBJ2-7; tentatively, D is TRBD1 (5 bases). The ends were cut back, 3 bases at V and 0 bases at J, with 12 bases in the middle. Germline V gene sequence: CDR1 LGHNA, CDR2 YSLEER. The CDR3 is 15 residues long. The CDR3 region is CASSQDHRSSYEQYF. The CDR3 nucleotides read TGCGCCAGCAGCCAGGACCACAGGAGCTCCTACGAGCAGTACTTC.

The rearrangement joins TRBV4-1 to TRBJ2-4; 8 nucleotides agree with TRBD1. Unmatched junction bases numbered 2, after V lost 1 base and J lost 0 bases. The V gene's germline CDR1 is MGHRA and CDR2 YSYEKL. This CDR3 region has 16 residues. In DNA, the CDR3 is TGCGCCAGCAGCCAAGGGGACAGGCTAGCCAAAAACATTCAGTACTTC. It specifies CASSQGDRLAKNIQYF.

This clone was found a few times. The junction and the germline gene differ at one end; a read error may be behind it. The V and J genes are TRBV15 and TRBJ1-4; a possible D gene is TRBD1 (6 bases). This CDR3 has 15 amino acids. The germline CDR1 and CDR2 sequences are LNHNV and YYDKDF (reference sequence). CDR3 residues: CATSSESKGNGDMVF. CDR3 in DNA: TGTGCCACCAGCAGTGAATCGAAAGGAAACGGGGACATGGTTTTT.

This clone was found once. A read error may account for a junction end that differs from germline. The chain joins TRBV5-4 to TRBJ1-5, with a possible D match to TRBD1 (6 bases). Germline V lookup: CDR1 SGHNT, CDR2 YYREEE (reference sequence). The CDR3 totals 17 residues. This CDR3 reads CASSQDLIGGRNQPQHF. The CDR3 DNA follows: TGCGCCAGCAGCCAAGATCTGATAGGGGGTCGGAATCAGCCCCAGCATTTT.

This clone was seen only a few times. The rearrangement uses TRBV7-9 and TRBJ2-1, with 7 bases that match TRBD1. V was pared by 5 bases and J by 7 bases, with 11 bases of the junction left unmatched. The length of the CDR3 is 15 residues. In germline, CDR1 is SEHNR, CDR2 FQNEAQ (reference sequence). This CDR3 reads CASSPTGLKGNEQFF. The CDR3 DNA reads TGTGCCAGCAGCCCGACAGGGTTGAAGGGTAATGAGCAGTTCTTC.

V usage is TRBV19 and J usage is TRBJ2-2, with TRBD1 as a possible D gene (5 bases). Germline CDR1 LNHDA, CDR2 SQIVND (reference sequence). The V and J ends lost 3 bases and 1 base respectively, with 12 bases between them. The CDR3 runs 16 residues. CDR3 region: CASSIPWTQNTGELFF. The CDR3 bases are TGTGCCAGTAGTATTCCCTGGACACAGAACACCGGGGAGCTGTTTTTT.

The rearrangement uses TRBV25-1 and TRBJ2-3; D possibly corresponds to TRBD1 (7 bases). CDR1 and CDR2 (germline): MGHDK, SYGVNS. This CDR3 has 16 residues. V gave up 5 bases and J gave up 2 bases, with 17 bases separating them. CDR3 in DNA: TGTGCCAGCAGTCCCCGAGACAGGGAGGTCACAGATACGCAGTATTTT. Its translation: CASSPRDREVTDTQYF. Complete variable domain (other parts from reference TRBV25-1 and TRBJ2-3): EADIYQTPRYLVIGTGKKITLECSQTMGHDKMYWYQQDPGMELHLIHYSYGVNSTEKGDLSSESTVSRIRTEHFPLTLESARPSHTSQYLCASSPRDREVTDTQYFGPGTRLTVL.